Here is one T cell receptor (beta chain) with its context. This CDR3 is built from 15 residues. Germline CDR1 and CDR2: SGHDT and YYEEEE. V was clipped by 4 bases and J by 0 bases; unmatched bases: 6. The entry originates in a study of blood T cell repertoires in COVID-19. Study-wide context: Whether acute or convalescent, the COVID-19 samples came from the United States, Italy and Spain.

In the original analysis: Reference gene primer amplification gave estimated nucleated cell counts. Using immunoSEQ multiplex PCR, the repertoire was profiled, and TCRdb retains in-frame clones only, with some absent. V and J calls and clone size are given by that table; D and trimming were obtained from the DNA. The sample holds over 45,000 clones; roughly four fifths are singletons and the top ten take more than 4.5%. The sequence was obtained from a human donor in a cohort sampled during active or convalescent COVID-19. V gene TRBV5-6 combines with J gene TRBJ1-2; 7 bases map to TRBD1. The sample consisted of peripheral blood. CDR3 in DNA: TGTGCCAGCAGCATTACCGGGACAGCTAACTATGGCTACACCTTC. Its translation: CASSITGTANYGYTF.